Sequencing of this TCR beta chain was carried out in a study of blood T cell repertoires in COVID-19. Study background: Italy, Spain and the United States were the sources of the convalescent and acute COVID-19 samples. PBMCs, B-cell-depleted T cells, or T cells provided the cDNA or gDNA that made up the material.

Original data processing: Estimates of nucleated cell counts were drawn from the amplification of reference gene primers. Sequencing was performed with immunoSEQ multiplex PCR; in TCRdb, only in-frame clones are kept and a portion is missing. That table furnishes V, J and clone size, whereas the DNA furnished D and trimming. The sample carries roughly 72,000 clones, over 80% recorded once. This CDR3 has 13 amino acids. Germline values: CDR1 MNHNY, CDR2 SVGAGI (reference sequence). Trimming left V 7 bases short and J 6 bases short, with 15 bases between. Sequencing used peripheral blood. V gene TRBV6-6 combines with J gene TRBJ1-1, with TRBD1 as a possible D gene (6 bases). The clonotype was recovered from a woman of 80 years or more with acute or convalescent COVID-19. In DNA, the CDR3 is TGTGCCAGCACTCCAAGGGACACCTCTGAAGCTTTCTTT. Translated: CASTPRDTSEAFF.